Given below is one T cell receptor (beta chain) in context. Its antigen is currently unknown. These data originate in a study of shared clonotypes between healthy human individuals. Study context: Three plates each covered CD4 naive and memory; CD8 naive two, CD8 memory one.

Generated by immunoSEQ multiplex PCR, the TCRdb table keeps only in-frame clones and is missing some. The sample lists some 1,900,000 clones; roughly 95% were seen once. Terminally differentiated effector memory CD45RA+ cells were excluded by CCR7 positive selection of CD45RO-negative cells. Study-level results: Several donors held approximately 5% of naive CD4 clonotypes in common. In general, naive subsets displayed greater estimated richness than memory subsets did.

CDR3 length equals 16 residues. CDR1 and CDR2 (germline): SGHAT, FQNNGV. Germline trimming cut 4 bases from V and 7 bases from J; bases unmatched to any gene: 12. The V gene is TRBV11-2, the J gene TRBJ2-1, with 8 nucleotides matching TRBD2. The sequenced sample was naive CD8+ T cells sorted from blood. The sequence derives from a man between 18 and 35 years old in good health. The CDR3 sequence: CASSSLFGGAGNEQFF. In DNA form, the CDR3 reads TGTGCCAGCAGCTCCCTGTTCGGGGGGGCCGGTAATGAGCAGTTCTTC.